This T cell receptor beta chain was retrieved from a study of T-cell memory formation after mild COVID-19. About the study: TCR clusters largely stayed donor specific. Study results and caveats: The study detected some responding clones in pre-infection memory, suggesting cross-reactive memory joined. Mainly CM and EM harbored the contracting CD4+ clones; mainly EMRA harbored the CD8+ ones.

The 5'RACE method, run with constant-segment primers, produced TCR alpha and TCR beta cDNA libraries (carrying sample barcodes and UMIs). A single record per CDR3 protein comes from TCRdb applying MiXCR to the 5' RACE reads. Here the sample spans about half a million distinct CDR3 sequences, 15% to 20% being singletons. A word on this clonotype: Its antigen is not known.

V was clipped by 5 bases and J by 0 bases; unmatched bases: 3. The CDR3 extends over 14 amino acids. Germline lookup yields CDR1 LNHNV and CDR2 YYDKDF (reference sequence). The receptor was derived from an adult woman who had mild COVID-19 (a few samples of this study predate the infection). Cell type and time point are not known. This chain links TRBV15 with TRBJ1-2; 7 bases match TRBD1. The sequenced sample was PBMCs or a T cell subset sorted from them (not recorded which). The CDR3 spells CATSEDRANYGYTF. DNA of the CDR3: TGTGCCACCAGCGAAGACAGGGCTAACTATGGCTACACCTTC.